These T cell receptor beta chains were read from a single sample in a study of T cell responses to AZD1222 COVID-19 vaccine. Clones were read by immunoSEQ multiplex PCR, and TCRdb kept only the in-frame ones, dropping some. In the table there are under 110,000 clones, more than 75% of which are singletons. Sequenced here: peripheral blood, sampled 28 days after the second AZD1222 dose. The receptors were gathered from an adult who received the AZD1222 COVID-19 vaccine. Both conserved end residues are part of each CDR3. The order of the fields is V gene, clone size, J gene, D gene, CDR3 protein, CDR3 DNA. The D gene is left open where the match is weak. Clone size, where shown, is once, few, many, or a class for clones that have expanded.

>TRBV9|.|TRBJ2-2|.
CASSVGVSVTDTGELFF
TGTGCCAGCAGCGTAGGGGTTAGCGTGACTGACACCGGGGAGCTGTTTTTT
>TRBV4-1|.|TRBJ1-3|.
CASSQESSGNTIYF
TGCGCCAGCAGCCAAGAAAGCTCTGGAAACACCATATATTTT
>TRBV18|.|TRBJ2-2|.
CASSPPHRLERIGSDTGELFF
TGTGCCAGCTCACCACCCCACAGGCTCGAACGGATCGGCTCGGACACCGGGGAGCTGTTTTTT
>TRBV23-1|.|TRBJ1-5|.
CASSQSGPSGHTNPYSNQPQHF
TGCGCCAGCAGTCAATCGGGGCCATCAGGACATACCAACCCCTATAGCAATCAGCCCCAGCATTTT
>TRBV7-9|.|TRBJ2-7|.
CASRWGEGEQYF
TGTGCCTCCCGGTGGGGTGAAGGTGAGCAGTACTTC
>TRBV28|once|TRBJ2-5|.
CASSLEGIETQYF
TGTGCCAGCAGTTTGGAAGGGATCGAGACCCAGTACTTC
>TRBV29-1|.|TRBJ2-1|.
CSVLHRTTTPTTIF
TGCAGCGTTTTACACAGAACCACAACCCCTACAACAATCTTC
>TRBV28|.|TRBJ2-7|TRBD1
CASRGQGRLYEQYF
TGTGCCAGCCGGGGACAGGGCCGACTCTACGAGCAGTACTTC
>TRBV7-2|once|TRBJ2-3|.
CASSWNGLHTDTQYF
TGTGCCAGCAGCTGGAACGGACTCCACACAGATACGCAGTATTTT
>TRBV30|.|TRBJ1-6|.
CAWSVPAVNSPLHF
TGTGCCTGGAGTGTACCTGCAGTTAATTCACCCCTCCACTTT
>TRBV5-1|.|TRBJ1-6|.
CASSFGEFNSPLHF
TGCGCCAGCAGCTTTGGGGAATTTAATTCACCCCTCCACTTT
>TRBV28|.|TRBJ2-7|.
CASSSLTGTRVYEQYF
TGTGCCAGCAGTTCTCTGACAGGTACCCGAGTTTACGAGCAGTACTTC
>TRBV7-2|.|TRBJ1-1|TRBD1
CASSLVGDRWDTEAFF
TGTGCCAGCAGCTTAGTTGGGGACAGGTGGGACACTGAAGCTTTCTTT
>TRBV6-5|once|TRBJ2-6|.
CASISPGSGANVLTF
TGTGCCAGCATCTCACCAGGGTCCGGGGCCAACGTCCTGACTTTC
>TRBV18|.|TRBJ1-6|.
CASSPPDRNSPLHF
TGTGCCAGCTCACCACCCGACCGGAATTCACCCCTCCACTTT